Listed below are T cell receptor beta chains from one sample, sequenced in a study of CD8+CD57+ T cells in acquired aplastic anemia. Each CDR3 protein is one row after TCRdb ran MiXCR on the reads. This table holds 150,000 to 200,000 distinct CDR3 sequences, 40% to 60% found once. Sequencing was carried out using sorted CD4+, CD8+, or CD8+CD57+ T cells (not recorded which) from PBMCs. Receptors were obtained from a human donor with aplastic anemia. CDR3s include the opening cysteine and the closing phenylalanine or tryptophan. The order of the fields is clone size, V gene, J gene, D gene, CDR3 DNA, CDR3 protein. The D gene is left open where the match is weak. The size field is filled for only some rows; it gives once, few, many or a size class.

NA,TRBV9,TRBJ1-5,NA,TGTGCCAGCAGCGGAGATACAGGGATTCAGCCCCAGCATTTT,CASSGDTGIQPQHF
NA,TRBV20-1,TRBJ1-2,NA,TGTAGTGCTAGAGGAGTGGGCTGGAGCTATGGCTACACCTTC,CSARGVGWSYGYTF
many,TRBV12-3/TRBV12-4,TRBJ1-6,TRBD1,TGTGCCAGCAGTAGACAGGGATTACGTCCGGATTCACCCCTCCACTTT,CASSRQGLRPDSPLHF
once,TRBV2,TRBJ1-1,TRBD1,TGTGCCTCCGGGACAGGGGCGAACACTGAAGCTTTCTTT,CASGTGANTEAFF
many,TRBV30,TRBJ2-7,NA,TGTGCCTGGAAGCTTCTTGGACCCGAGCAGTACTTC,CAWKLLGPEQYF
many,TRBV20-1,TRBJ2-7,NA,TGCAGTGCTACGGACAGTCCGAACTACGAGCAGTACTTC,CSATDSPNYEQYF
NA,TRBV7-8,TRBJ2-5,TRBD2,TGTGCCAGCAGCTGGCCGGGACTAGCGGAGACCCAGTACTTC,CASSWPGLAETQYF
many,TRBV7-7,TRBJ2-3,NA,TGTGCTAGCAGCTTAGGTTGGGTAGATACGCAGTATTTT,CASSLGWVDTQYF
NA,TRBV9,TRBJ2-6,TRBD1,TGTGCCAGCAGCGAAAGGACAGGGCCTGGGGCCAACGTCCTGACTTTC,CASSERTGPGANVLTF
many,TRBV27,TRBJ1-6,NA,TGTGCCAGCAGAATCGGCGTCCAGAATTCACCCCTCCACTTT,CASRIGVQNSPLHF
few,TRBV24-1,TRBJ2-7,TRBD1,TGTGCCACCAGTGAGACAGGGGGCTACGAGCAGTACTTC,CATSETGGYEQYF
many,TRBV5-1,TRBJ2-3,NA,TGCGCCAGCAGCTGCGACCGCTGGGACGCCTGGTGCACAGATACGCAGTATTTT,CASSCDRWDAWCTDTQYF
NA,TRBV19,TRBJ1-1,TRBD1,TGTGCCAGTAGGCGGGGGGGACAGGGAAACACTGAAGCTTTCTTT,CASRRGGQGNTEAFF
few,TRBV7-3,TRBJ2-6,NA,TGTGCCAGCAGCTCCCCTGGGGCCAACGTCCTGACTTTC,CASSSPGANVLTF
many,TRBV10-2,TRBJ1-1,NA,TGCGCCAGCAGTGAGCCCTGGGGGAGAGGGTTCACTGAAGCTTTCTTT,CASSEPWGRGFTEAFF
NA,TRBV10-3,TRBJ2-7,TRBD2,TGTGCCATCAGTGACGCGGGAGGGTCCTACGAGCAGTACTTC,CAISDAGGSYEQYF
many,TRBV12-3/TRBV12-4,TRBJ1-1,NA,TGTGCCAGCAGTCTAATTACAGGCATGAACACTGAAGCTTTCTTT,CASSLITGMNTEAFF
many,TRBV6-1,TRBJ2-7,NA,TGTGCCAGCAGTGAAGAGGCATGGGAGCAGTACTTC,CASSEEAWEQYF
NA,TRBV2,TRBJ2-2,NA,TGTGCCAGCTTAGGGCCTAGTCACACCGGGGAGCTGTTTTTT,CASLGPSHTGELFF
many,TRBV7-6,TRBJ2-3,NA,TGTGCCAGCAGCTCCAGACTAGGGGCAGATACGCAGTATTTT,CASSSRLGADTQYF
NA,TRBV24-1,TRBJ1-4,NA,TGTGCCACCAGCTTACGCAATAATGAAAAACTGTTTTTT,CATSLRNNEKLFF
few,TRBV20-1,TRBJ2-7,TRBD2,TGCAGTGCTAGTAGGGCGGGAGGTCCAGGGGAGCAGTACTTC,CSASRAGGPGEQYF
NA,TRBV6-1,TRBJ1-2,NA,TGTGCCAGCAGTGAAGAGGAAGGCTCTAACTATGGCTACACCTTC,CASSEEEGSNYGYTF
many,TRBV7-9,TRBJ2-2,TRBD1,TGTGCCAGCAGCGCGTCGACCGAGGGACAGGGGACCGGGGAGCTGTTTTTT,CASSASTEGQGTGELFF
NA,TRBV18,TRBJ2-3,TRBD2,TGTGCCAGCTCACCACCGGTACTAGCGGATACGCAGTATTTT,CASSPPVLADTQYF
NA,TRBV12-3/TRBV12-4,TRBJ2-7,TRBD1,TGTGCCAGCAGTACCGGGACAGGGAATACCTACGAGCAGTACTTC,CASSTGTGNTYEQYF
NA,TRBV2,TRBJ1-2,NA,TGTGCCAGCAGCTCGGCAGGGGCGAACTATGGCTACACCTTC,CASSSAGANYGYTF
few,TRBV2,TRBJ1-6,TRBD1,TGTGCCAGCAAGATAGGACAGGATAATTCACCCCTCCACTTT,CASKIGQDNSPLHF
many,TRBV27,TRBJ2-7,NA,TGTGCCAGCAGCCGAGAGTATGGGTCCTACGAGCAGTACTTC,CASSREYGSYEQYF
few,TRBV6-1,TRBJ2-3,TRBD2,TGTGCCAGCAGTCCCGACCCGGGCGGGAGTTCTGATACGCAGTATTTT,CASSPDPGGSSDTQYF
NA,TRBV19,TRBJ1-2,TRBD1,TGTGCCAGTAGTATAGATCGGGACAGGGGCTATGGCTACACCTTC,CASSIDRDRGYGYTF
NA,TRBV9,TRBJ2-1,NA,TGTGCCAGCAGCGGGACATACAATGAGCAGTTCTTC,CASSGTYNEQFF
few,TRBV2,TRBJ2-3,TRBD2,TGTGCCAGCAGTGAACCGGAGATGACTAGCGGGGGCTCGCTGGTGCAGTATTTT,CASSEPEMTSGGSLVQYF
few,TRBV4-1,TRBJ1-2,TRBD1,TGCGCCAGCAGCCAAGATAACTGGGACAGCATGTTTAACTATGGCTACACCTTC,CASSQDNWDSMFNYGYTF
few,TRBV5-1,TRBJ1-2,NA,TGCGCCAGCAGCGCTGGACAGATCGCAGGCTACACCTTC,CASSAGQIAGYTF
once,TRBV7-3,TRBJ2-7,NA,TGTGCCAGCAGCTCTCTCCTAGGTACCTACGAGCAGTACTTC,CASSSLLGTYEQYF
many,TRBV27,TRBJ1-2,TRBD1,TGTGCCAGCAGTGAGTGGACAGGGGAAGGCTACACCTTC,CASSEWTGEGYTF
NA,TRBV6-5,TRBJ2-7,NA,TGTGCCAGCAGTTATTTGAGGGCTGATTACGAGCAGTACTTC,CASSYLRADYEQYF
few,TRBV20-1,TRBJ2-1,NA,TGCAGTGCGCCAGTGTACAATGAGCAGTTCTTC,CSAPVYNEQFF
NA,TRBV5-1,TRBJ1-1,NA,TGCGCCAGCAGCTGGGCACCGGGACAAGAAGCTTTCTTT,CASSWAPGQEAFF
NA,TRBV7-2,TRBJ2-5,NA,TGTGCCAGCAGGAAAAAAGAGACCCAGTACTTC,CASRKKETQYF
few,TRBV7-9,TRBJ2-5,TRBD1,TGTGCCAGCAGCTTGACAGGGGGCTTCCAAGAGACCCAGTACTTC,CASSLTGGFQETQYF
many,TRBV9,TRBJ2-3,NA,TGTGCCAGCAGCGTAGGGTCCCAGCTTACTCAAGATACGCAGTATTTT,CASSVGSQLTQDTQYF
many,TRBV12-5,TRBJ1-5,NA,TGTGCTAGTGGCCTGGTAGGTCAGCCCCAGCATTTT,CASGLVGQPQHF
once,TRBV5-5,TRBJ1-6,NA,TGTGCCAGCAGCTTGGCCGGCGGTAGGGTTTCACCCCTCCACTTT,CASSLAGGRVSPLHF
NA,TRBV7-3,TRBJ1-1,NA,TGTGCCAGCAGCCAAGCCGTGAACACTGAAGCTTTCTTT,CASSQAVNTEAFF
NA,TRBV11-1,TRBJ2-5,NA,TGTGCCAGCGGCAGGGGACAAGAGACCCAGTACTTC,CASGRGQETQYF
many,TRBV15,TRBJ2-2,NA,TGTGCCACCAGCAGAGCCACCGGGGAGCTGTTTTTT,CATSRATGELFF
many,TRBV9,TRBJ2-3,NA,TGTGCCAGCAGCCCCCGACAAGAACATATGAAGGCAGATACGCAGTATTTT,CASSPRQEHMKADTQYF
NA,TRBV29-1,TRBJ1-3,NA,TGCAGCGTTGCGGGGGCTGGAAACACCATATATTTT,CSVAGAGNTIYF